A single T cell receptor beta chain is shown here with its context. Its target is unknown. Method: immunoSEQ multiplex PCR; TCRdb's copy keeps in-frame clones and lacks some. The table includes approximately 170,000 clones, about 90% detected once. Both about-4-week and about-12-week second-dose recipients were combined. This specimen belongs to a study of T cell responses to AZD1222 COVID-19 vaccine. The V gene lost 4 bases and the J gene lost 7 bases, with 11 bases spanning the gap. Germline CDR1 is WNHNN and CDR2 is SYGVQD (reference sequence). This CDR3 region has 13 residues. Whole-study results and caveats: Clonal diversity may have been underestimated, and the donors were mostly white British, with more females than males. CD4 TCRs covered the whole spike, strongest at regions 160-218 and 743-854. Repertoires were obtained only post-peak T cell response.

The source was peripheral blood, collected 28 days after the second AZD1222 dose. This clonotype was sampled from an adult who received the AZD1222 COVID-19 vaccine. This chain connects TRBV10-1 to TRBJ1-3, with unresolved D. The CDR3 is CASSAGSRNTIYF. CDR3 nucleotide sequence: TGCGCCAGCAGTGCGGGATCTCGGAACACCATATATTTT.